The entry below describes one TCR beta chain. This clone was picked up a small number of times. This clone's antigen is unknown. It has no much larger one-base neighbor in the sample; base qualities were not kept. The data belong to a study of T cells in localized non-small cell lung cancer (dated by TCRdb to 2018 to 2021). Regarding the complete study: The study examined T cell repertoires in under 300 patients with early-stage NSCLC and compared tumors with uninvolved tumor-adjacent lungs. The cohort was made up of 200 to 250 treatment-naive NSCLC patients whose localized lung tumors had been resected. The mean age of the NSCLC patients was about 70 years, with 120 to 150 men and approximately 100 women. General study outcomes and caveats: Longer overall survival was associated with higher blood T cell density, whereas shorter survival was associated with higher adjacent-lung clonality. A median of around 57 of the top 100 tumor clones turned up in the paired uninvolved adjacent lung, and 25 to 30 of those clones also ranked among the top 100 of that same adjacent lung. Because multi-region tumor sequencing was not done, intratumor heterogeneity could not be ruled out. The highest T cell clonality was observed in uninvolved tumor-adjacent lung, where clonality exceeded that of tumor, suggesting that antigenic responses were more focused in uninvolved tumor-adjacent lung. Since the design was exploratory, TCR variables were selected using unadjusted p-values with no false-discovery rate correction.

At diagnosis, peripheral blood, uninvolved tumor-adjacent lung and tumor were collected and stored as a combination of fresh-frozen and FFPE material. For TCR repertoire profiling, blood samples were analyzed as peripheral blood mononuclear cells. TCR beta CDR3 regions were sequenced from DNA using the immunoSEQ Assay. The paper's data handling went like this. T cell density was computed as TCR beta template counts normalized to usable DNA estimated by amplifying housekeeping genes. The preseqR package was used to estimate richness by extrapolating to 400,000 templates for PBMC samples and to 120,000 templates for tissue samples. Clonality was taken to be one minus Pielou's evenness. Tissue-enriched TCRs were identified through differential abundance testing performed on productive amino-acid clonotypes, with a minimum total count of 5 and an alpha of 0.1. The Jaccard Index and the Morisita Overlap Index were used to measure repertoire overlap between compartments. GLIPH grouped TCR beta CDR3s together with public tetramer-defined viral CDR3s, and a viral motif had to include at least three viral sequences and also show V-gene enrichment. TCRdb took over this immuneACCESS table, retaining in-frame rearrangements with V and J assigned. Such tables are incomplete; in checked studies, under half of the missing clones stem from an unresolved V gene, and the remainder is unexplained. That table furnishes V, J and clone size, whereas the DNA furnished D and trimming. The sample profile shows tens of thousands of clones; around four fifths of them were found once. The ten largest clonotypes hold roughly 35% of the sample.

CDR3 length: 16 amino acids, cysteine to phenylalanine. Here the CDR3 DNA is all that survives: 48 bases in frame from base 1. CDR1 and CDR2 are drawn from the germline V gene: SGHRS, YFSETQ. Ends trimmed: V by 3 bases, J by 3 bases; bases unmatched to a gene: 11. Source: peripheral blood, taken before any cancer treatment. The V gene is TRBV5-1 and the J gene is TRBJ2-5, and 7 bases in between align with TRBD2. The clonotype comes from a male donor aged 60 or older with stage II squamous cell lung carcinoma. The sequenced DNA: TGCGCCAGCAGCTCCCTAGGGAGCGGGACTAAAGAGACCCAGTACTTC. Translated, this is CASSSLGSGTKETQYF.